The 32 T cell receptor beta chains presented below share a single source sample, sequenced in a study of T-cell memory formation after mild COVID-19 (dated by TCRdb to about 2021). Libraries were prepared through 5' RACE. This sample was sequenced with an Illumina NovaSeq 6000. TCRdb applied fastp at Q25 and MiXCR to the public reads, then kept only in-frame beta chains. Each CDR3 protein appears once, grouped with its most common genes and DNA. Across this sample there are 300,000 to 350,000 distinct CDR3 sequences, with roughly an eighth seen only once. Approximately 22% of the sample is in the top ten clones. The specimen was PBMCs or a T cell subset sorted from them (not recorded which). These receptor sequences come from a man between 18 and 29 years old who had mild COVID-19 (a few samples of this study predate the infection). The sample titles of this study are shuffled in the database, so cell type and time point are left out; the donor was told from shared clones.

V usage is TRBV29-1 and J usage is TRBJ2-2; D remains unclear. CDR3 length equals 12 residues. V lost 4 bases, J lost 5 bases, and 8 bases lay in between. Looked up from germline, CDR1 is SQVTM and CDR2 is ANQGSEA. CDR3 region: CSVATGTGELFF. CDR3 sequence (DNA): TGCAGCGTTGCGACGGGTACCGGGGAGCTGTTTTTT.

This clonotype was seen repeatedly, ten times or more. The genes are TRBV10-3 and TRBJ2-2, with 8 bases lining up with TRBD1. V lost 6 bases, J lost 4 bases, and 7 bases stayed unmatched. Germline V gene lookup returns CDR1 ENHRY and CDR2 SYGVKD. CDR3 length: 15 residues. The CDR3 loop reads CAIRLTGALTGELFF. As DNA, the CDR3 is TGTGCCATCAGATTGACAGGGGCCCTCACCGGGGAGCTGTTTTTT.

This clonotype was seen only a few times. The rearrangement uses TRBV5-6 and TRBJ2-7, with 11 bases matching TRBD2. The trim removed 1 base at V and 3 bases at J, leaving 6 bases unmatched. The germline V gene has CDR1 SGHDT and CDR2 YYEEEE. CDR3 length: 16 amino acids. The CDR3: CASSLRLAGGGYEQYV. In nucleotides, the CDR3 is TGTGCCAGCAGCTTGCGGCTAGCGGGGGGCGGCTACGAGCAGTACGTC.

The V and J genes are TRBV7-2 and TRBJ2-2; TRBD1 might be the D (5 bases). The germline V gene has CDR1 SGHTA and CDR2 FQGNSA. The ends were cut back, 4 bases at V and 10 bases at J, with 13 bases in the middle. The CDR3 sequence is 13 residues long. The CDR3 protein is CASSSVGRAELFF. The CDR3 DNA is TGTGCCAGCAGCTCCGTGGGGCGCGCGGAGCTGTTTTTT. Combining the CDR3 with reference TRBV7-2 and TRBJ2-2 gives the whole variable domain GAGVSQSPSNKVTEKGKDVELRCDPISGHTALYWYRQSLGQGLEFLIYFQGNSAPDKSGLPSDRFSAERTGGSVSTLTIQRTQQEDSAVYLCASSSVGRAELFFGEGSRLTVL.

This clonotype was counted between two and nine times. The chain uses TRBV7-2 and TRBJ1-4; D is uncertain. CDR1 SGHTA and CDR2 FQGNSA come from the germline V gene. The CDR3 length is 14 residues. The V end lost 1 base, the J end lost 3 bases, and 6 bases lay between the germline ends. CDR3 protein: CASSLGQPNEKLFF. The DNA for the CDR3 is TGTGCCAGCAGCTTAGGGCAGCCTAATGAAAAACTGTTTTTT. Drawing the rest from reference TRBV7-2 and TRBJ1-4, the complete variable domain is GAGVSQSPSNKVTEKGKDVELRCDPISGHTALYWYRQSLGQGLEFLIYFQGNSAPDKSGLPSDRFSAERTGGSVSTLTIQRTQQEDSAVYLCASSLGQPNEKLFFGSGTQLSVL.

The rearrangement joins TRBV6-2 or TRBV6-3 to TRBJ2-5; D might be TRBD2 (6 bases). Germline assignment: CDR1 MNHEY and CDR2 SVGEGT. The CDR3 consists of 14 residues. Trimming removed 5 bases from V and 5 bases from J, with 15 bases in between. The CDR3 here is CASSGNGGIETQYF. As DNA, the CDR3 is TGTGCCAGCAGTGGTAACGGGGGAATTGAGACCCAGTACTTC.

The chain combines TRBV29-1 with TRBJ2-2; 7 nucleotides align to TRBD1. V trimming: 6 bases; J trimming: 0 bases; junction bases outside the gene matches: 4. CDR1 is SQVTM, CDR2 ANQGSEA, per germline. This CDR3 has 14 residues. DNA of the CDR3: TGCAGCGTAGGACAGGCGACGAACACCGGGGAGCTGTTTTTT. Translating it yields CSVGQATNTGELFF.

The chain has TRBV11-2 and TRBJ2-6; 10 nucleotides align to TRBD1. Germline V lookup: CDR1 SGHAT, CDR2 FQNNGV. This CDR3 region has 18 residues. With 6 bases clipped from V and 4 bases from J, the junction kept 12 bases outside the gene matches. The CDR3 loop is CASSHPGQGLIGANVLTF. CDR3 DNA sequence: TGTGCCAGCAGTCATCCGGGACAGGGGTTAATAGGGGCCAACGTCCTGACTTTC.

V gene TRBV6-2 or TRBV6-3 combines with J gene TRBJ1-1, with unresolved D. The germline V and J ends were trimmed by 8 bases and 1 base, with 11 bases remaining between them. The germline CDR1 and CDR2 sequences are MNHEY and SVGEGT. This CDR3 spans 13 amino acids. CDR3 sequence: CASQMERNTEAFF. Written as DNA, the CDR3 is TGTGCCAGCCAGATGGAGAGGAACACTGAAGCTTTCTTT.

This rearrangement joins TRBV7-2 to TRBJ1-6, with D unclear. V shed 1 base and J shed 5 bases, with 9 bases lying between them. The CDR3 has 15 amino acids. Germline V CDR1 and CDR2: SGHTA, FQGNSA. The CDR3 nucleotides are TGTGCCAGCAGCTTAGATTCCGTGAATAATTCACCCCTCCACTTT. Translated: CASSLDSVNNSPLHF.

This clonotype was detected only a few times. The J gene is TRBJ1-1, the V gene TRBV7-3, with D hard to call. V was clipped by 3 bases and J by 5 bases, with 10 bases between them. Germline loops: CDR1 SGHTA, CDR2 FQGTGA. The CDR3 is made up of 13 amino acids. CDR3 in amino acids: CASSFTSKTEAFF. DNA for the CDR3: TGTGCCAGCAGCTTCACAAGTAAGACTGAAGCTTTCTTT.

The rearrangement joins TRBV11-2 to TRBJ2-2; D possibly matches TRBD1 or TRBD2 (5 bases each). The CDR3 extends over 19 amino acids. The V gene lost 4 bases and the J gene lost 0 bases, with 21 bases spanning the gap. Germline lookup yields CDR1 SGHAT and CDR2 FQNNGV. The CDR3 reads CASSSRGWDLEANTGELFF. For the CDR3, the DNA is TGTGCCAGCAGCTCGCGCGGGTGGGACCTAGAAGCGAACACCGGGGAGCTGTTTTTT.

This chain joins TRBV4-2 and TRBJ2-6, with no clear D. CDR3 length equals 15 residues. V lost 4 bases to trimming and J lost 2 bases, with 9 bases between them. Germline values: CDR1 LGHNA, CDR2 YNFKEQ. CDR3 DNA sequence: TGTGCCAGCAGCCCGGAGACAACTGGGGCCAACGTCCTGACTTTC. Translating gives CASSPETTGANVLTF.

CDR3 coding DNA: TGTGCCAGCAGCTTCTCTGACTCGCGTGGCACTGAAGCTTTCTTT. It encodes CASSFSDSRGTEAFF. The chain employs TRBV7-2 and TRBJ1-1; D is unclear. Trimming removed 3 bases from V and 4 bases from J, with 15 bases in between. Germline V gives CDR1 SGHTA, CDR2 FQGNSA. The CDR3 runs 15 residues.

The chain combines TRBV24-1 with TRBJ2-2; D remains unclear. CDR3 length equals 15 residues. Trimming stripped 6 bases from V and 5 bases from J, with 15 bases between. Per germline, CDR1 KGHDR and CDR2 SFDVKD. In DNA, the CDR3 is TGTGCCACCAGTCAGGACCGCAGCATAACCGGGGAGCTGTTTTTT. Translating gives CATSQDRSITGELFF.

The table lists this clonotype with a few counts. This sequence joins TRBV27 and TRBJ2-5; D is perhaps TRBD1 (5 bases). This CDR3 is 13 amino acids long. V lost 5 bases, J lost 5 bases, and 12 bases lay in between. Germline V gene sequence: CDR1 MNHEY, CDR2 SMNVEV (reference sequence). CDR3: CASSTRTRETQYF. The CDR3 DNA reads TGTGCCAGCAGTACCCGGACACGCGAGACCCAGTACTTC.

This clonotype was seen repeatedly, ten times or more. This chain connects TRBV7-2 to TRBJ2-5; TRBD2 is a possible D gene (6 bases). The ends were cut back, 5 bases at V and 3 bases at J, with 10 bases in the middle. The CDR3 is 13 residues long. Germline V CDR1 and CDR2: SGHTA, FQGNSA. The chain's CDR3 is CASSPGLKETQYF. CDR3 coding DNA: TGTGCCAGCAGCCCAGGACTAAAAGAGACCCAGTACTTC.

The chain's CDR3 is CASSYSTGTANNSPLHF. CDR3 DNA sequence: TGTGCCAGCAGTTACTCGACCGGGACAGCAAATAATTCACCCCTCCACTTT. The V call is TRBV6-5, the J call TRBJ1-6; 7 bases align to TRBD1. The length of the CDR3 is 17 residues. V lost 0 bases to trimming and J lost 5 bases; unmatched junction nucleotides: 7. Germline V gene data show CDR1 as MNHEY and CDR2 as SVGAGI.

This chain connects TRBV4-3 to TRBJ2-1; 12 bases agree with TRBD2. The CDR3 runs to 16 residues. The V gene's germline CDR1 is LGHNA and CDR2 YSLEER. V was clipped by 3 bases and J by 1 base; unmatched bases: 1. CDR3: CASSHLAGGSYNEQFF. In DNA, the CDR3 is TGCGCCAGCAGCCACCTAGCGGGGGGGTCCTACAATGAGCAGTTCTTC.

This clonotype has just a few counts. The CDR3 spells CASSLGPTSPLHF. DNA of the CDR3: TGTGCCAGCAGCTTAGGCCCCACGAGCCCCCTCCACTTT. This sequence joins TRBV11-2 and TRBJ1-6; unclear D gene. CDR3 length equals 13 residues. Trimming took 1 base from V and 13 from J, leaving 11 bases between them. CDR1 and CDR2 (germline): SGHAT, FQNNGV.

J is TRBJ2-1 and V is TRBV7-6; D remains unclear. The CDR3 length is 17 residues. Trimming shortened V by 5 bases and J by 4 bases, and 21 bases separated the two germline ends. Germline lookup yields CDR1 SGHVS and CDR2 FNYEAQ. CDR3 sequence: CASSPPYGDLTYNEQFF. Here the CDR3 DNA reads TGTGCCAGCAGCCCCCCCTATGGAGACCTAACGTACAATGAGCAGTTCTTC.

The chain employs TRBV10-2 and TRBJ1-1; no clear D. The V gene lost 6 bases and the J gene lost 7 bases, with 9 bases spanning the gap. CDR3 size: 11 residues. Germline V gene data show CDR1 as WSHSY and CDR2 as SAAADI. CDR3 amino acids: CASRAVGEAFF. The CDR3 DNA reads TGCGCCAGCAGAGCCGTCGGTGAAGCTTTCTTT.

V and J are TRBV9 and TRBJ2-1; D is ambiguous. CDR1 is SGDLS, CDR2 YYNGEE, per germline. This CDR3 has 15 residues. The ends were cut back, 4 bases at V and 5 bases at J, with 16 bases in the middle. The CDR3, as DNA: TGTGCCAGCAGCCCCCTTCTGGCCCCCAACAATGAGCAGTTCTTC. The encoded protein is CASSPLLAPNNEQFF.

This clonotype was seen more than once but under ten times. The chain couples TRBV7-9 to TRBJ1-5, with a possible D match to TRBD1 (6 bases). Germline CDR1 reads SEHNR; CDR2 reads FQNEAQ (reference sequence). This CDR3 spans 14 amino acids. V lost 8 bases to trimming and J lost 3 bases, with 14 bases between them. CDR3 sequence: CASGRGQHNQPQHF. The CDR3 region has the DNA TGTGCCAGCGGGCGGGGGCAGCACAATCAGCCCCAGCATTTT.

This clonotype was counted only a few times. The chain joins TRBV7-9 to TRBJ2-3, with D hard to call. CDR1 is SEHNR, CDR2 FQNEAQ, per germline (reference sequence). Trimming pared 5 bases from V and 0 bases from J, leaving 12 bases between. The CDR3 has 15 residues. The CDR3 reads CASSLSAASTDTQYF. The CDR3 nucleotides are TGTGCCAGCAGCCTCAGTGCGGCTAGCACAGATACGCAGTATTTT.

The chain joins TRBV7-8 to TRBJ2-7, with D perhaps matching TRBD1 (6 bases). CDR3 length: 15 amino acids. Trimming removed 2 bases from V and 2 bases from J, with 13 bases in between. Per germline, CDR1 SGHVS and CDR2 FQNEAQ. CDR3 sequence reads: CASSLSPRDTYEQYV. The CDR3 nucleotides are TGTGCCAGCAGCTTATCCCCCCGGGACACCTACGAGCAGTACGTC.

This clonotype was found many times. The chain employs TRBV7-6 and TRBJ2-2, with D possibly being TRBD1 or TRBD2 (7 bases each). The CDR3 spans 17 residues. Germline-derived CDR1 and CDR2 are SGHVS and FNYEAQ. V lost 5 bases and J 3 bases, leaving 19 bases between the germline ends. The CDR3, as DNA: TGTGCCAGCAGCAGCCAGGGGGGGGACCCCTACACCGGGGAGCTGTTTTTT. Translated, it gives CASSSQGGDPYTGELFF.

This clonotype was seen more than once but under ten times. The chain combines TRBV5-6 with TRBJ1-1; 9 bases agree with TRBD1. Germline V lookup: CDR1 SGHDT, CDR2 YYEEEE. Trimming took 4 bases from V and 6 from J; bases not matched to a gene: 7. The CDR3 is made up of 14 amino acids. The CDR3 spells CASSKRDRAPEAFF. CDR3 DNA: TGTGCCAGCAGCAAAAGGGACAGGGCTCCTGAAGCTTTCTTT.

The V call is TRBV12-3 or TRBV12-4, the J call TRBJ2-5; D perhaps matches TRBD1 (6 bases). V was cut by 6 bases and J by 4 bases, with 18 bases left in between. The CDR3 spans 15 residues. CDR3 region: CASSNQQGQGETQYF. The DNA for the CDR3 is TGTGCCAGCAGCAATCAACAGGGTCAGGGAGAGACCCAGTACTTC.

V and J are TRBV9 and TRBJ1-2; D call uncertain. The germline CDR1 and CDR2 sequences are SGDLS and YYNGEE. The CDR3 totals 14 residues. Trimming pared 3 bases from V and 5 bases from J, leaving 14 bases between. CDR3 protein: CASSDPATPYGYTF. The CDR3 nucleotides read TGTGCCAGCAGCGACCCCGCGACCCCGTATGGCTACACCTTC.

The chain links TRBV7-8 to TRBJ1-5; no clear D. This CDR3 has 16 residues. V lost 6 bases to trimming and J lost 1 base, with 16 bases between them. Germline V gene data show CDR1 as SGHVS and CDR2 as FQNEAQ. In DNA form, the CDR3 reads TGTGCCAGCAGTCCGGGGTCCCCAAGCAGCAATCAGCCCCAGCATTTT. Translated, it gives CASSPGSPSSNQPQHF. Using reference TRBV7-8 and TRBJ1-5 for the parts outside the CDR3, the full variable domain is GAGVSQSPRYKVAKRGQDVALRCDPISGHVSLFWYQQALGQGPEFLTYFQNEAQLDKSGLPSDRFFAERPEGSVSTLKIQRTQQEDSAVYLCASSPGSPSSNQPQHFGDGTRLSIL.

The J gene is TRBJ2-7, the V gene TRBV7-9; the match to TRBD1 covers 7 bases. With 5 bases clipped from V and 5 bases from J, the junction kept 18 bases outside the gene matches. Looked up from germline, CDR1 is SEHNR and CDR2 is FQNEAQ (reference sequence). This CDR3 is built from 17 residues. The CDR3 bases are TGTGCCAGCAGCCCGAACGCCGGGACAGACCTATCGGACGAGCAGTACTTC. It specifies CASSPNAGTDLSDEQYF.